The 11 T cell receptor beta chains below come from one sample, sequenced in a study of blood T cell repertoires in COVID-19. Assay used: immunoSEQ multiplex PCR; TCRdb lists only in-frame clones, some missing. The table records 300,000 to 450,000 clones, less than 90% of them present only once. Specimen: PBMCs or T cells enriched from blood (not recorded which). These receptors all stem from a woman aged 25 to 39 who had recovered from COVID-19.

The rearrangement uses TRBV5-8 and TRBJ1-4, with unresolved D. CDR1 and CDR2 (germline): SGHTS, YDEGEE. With 0 bases removed from V and 4 bases from J, the gap between germline ends came to 7 bases. The CDR3 loop spans 14 amino acids. CDR3 sequence reads: CASSLGHHNEKLFF. The DNA for the CDR3 is TGTGCCAGCAGCTTGGGACACCATAATGAAAAACTGTTTTTT. Full variable domain (rest looked up from reference TRBV5-8 and TRBJ1-4): EAGVTQSPTHLIKTRGQQATLRCSPISGHTSVYWYQQALGLGLQFLLWYDEGEERNRGNFPPRFSGRQFPNYSSELNVNALELEDSALYLCASSLGHHNEKLFFGSGTQLSVL.

The rearrangement links TRBV5-1 to TRBJ2-2, with unresolved D. Looked up from germline, CDR1 is SGHRS and CDR2 is YFSETQ. The V end was cut by 8 bases, the J end by 2 bases, with 4 bases between. The CDR3 is 11 residues long. The chain's CDR3 is CASYNTGELFF. The CDR3 bases are TGCGCCAGTTATAACACCGGGGAGCTGTTTTTT.

The chain couples TRBV7-8 to TRBJ1-3; unclear D gene. The CDR3 consists of 16 residues. Germline CDR1 reads SGHVS; CDR2 reads FQNEAQ. Trimming shortened V by 2 bases and J by 0 bases, and 11 bases separated the two germline ends. The CDR3 loop is CASSLLPGNSGNTIYF. The CDR3 nucleotides are TGTGCCAGCAGCTTACTGCCCGGGAACTCTGGAAACACCATATATTTT.

The V gene is TRBV5-6, the J gene TRBJ1-1; 7 nucleotides line up with TRBD1. The CDR3 is made up of 14 amino acids. J was trimmed by 1 base and V by 6 bases; bases with no gene match: 6. Germline CDR1 reads SGHDT; CDR2 reads YYEEEE. The CDR3 sequence: CASTPGTANTEAFF. The CDR3 bases are TGTGCCAGCACCCCCGGGACAGCGAACACTGAAGCTTTCTTT.

The V and J genes are TRBV5-6 and TRBJ2-7; D may be TRBD1 (6 bases). The V and J ends lost 3 bases and 0 bases respectively, with 10 bases between them. The germline gives CDR1 SGHDT, CDR2 YYEEEE. The CDR3 has 14 residues. The CDR3 region is CASSYGQSSYEQYF. CDR3 in DNA: TGTGCCAGCAGCTACGGACAGAGCTCCTACGAGCAGTACTTC. Together with reference TRBV5-6 and TRBJ2-7, the CDR3 gives the full variable domain: DAGVTQSPTHLIKTRGQQVTLRCSPKSGHDTVSWYQQALGQGPQFIFQYYEEEERQRGNFPDRFSGHQFPNYSSELNVNALLLGDSALYLCASSYGQSSYEQYFGPGTRLTVT.

This rearrangement joins TRBV5-1 to TRBJ2-1, with D tentatively TRBD2 (7 bases). This CDR3 has 16 amino acids. Per germline, CDR1 SGHRS and CDR2 YFSETQ. Trimming took 2 bases from V and 9 from J, leaving 21 bases between them. The CDR3 sequence: CASSLRGGPVIGEQFF. For the CDR3, the DNA is TGCGCCAGCAGCTTAAGGGGGGGCCCGGTCATCGGTGAGCAGTTCTTC.

In DNA form, the CDR3 reads TGTGCCAGCAGTCGCCGGACAGATTCCGAAGCTTTCTTT. It translates to CASSRRTDSEAFF. This chain links TRBV12-3 or TRBV12-4 with TRBJ1-1; TRBD1 might be the D (6 bases). The CDR3 loop spans 13 amino acids. Deletions cut 5 bases from V and 8 bases from J, with 15 bases between.

In the case of this clone: Other DNA sequences within the sample encode an identical CDR3. The chain recombines TRBV2 with TRBJ1-2; D remains ambiguous. The CDR3 runs 13 residues. The ends were cut back, 1 base at V and 5 bases at J, with 8 bases in the middle. Looked up from germline, CDR1 is SNHLY and CDR2 is FYNNEI. The CDR3 nucleotides are TGTGCCAGCAGTGAAGGAGGAGGTTATGGCTACACCTTC. Translating it yields CASSEGGGYGYTF. The full variable domain, completed using reference TRBV2 and TRBJ1-2, is EPEVTQTPSHQVTQMGQEVILRCVPISNHLYFYWYRQILGQKVEFLVSFYNNEISEKSEIFDDQFSVERPDGSNFTLKIRSTKLEDSAMYFCASSEGGGYGYTFGSGTRLTVV.

The chain combines TRBV28 with TRBJ2-3, with D perhaps TRBD1 (6 bases). CDR1 and CDR2 from the germline V gene are MDHEN and SYDVKM. V dropped 6 bases and J dropped 3 bases, with 10 bases sitting between them. CDR3 length equals 13 residues. CDR3 protein: CASSWTATDTQYF. DNA of the CDR3: TGTGCCAGCAGCTGGACAGCTACAGATACGCAGTATTTT. Combining the CDR3 with reference TRBV28 and TRBJ2-3 gives the whole variable domain DVKVTQSSRYLVKRTGEKVFLECVQDMDHENMFWYRQDPGLGLRLIYFSYDVKMKEKGDIPEGYSVSREKKERFSLILESASTNQTSMYLCASSWTATDTQYFGPGTRLTVL.

This chain links TRBV6-5 with TRBJ2-4, with TRBD1 as a possible D gene (7 bases). Germline V gives CDR1 MNHEY, CDR2 SVGAGI. The CDR3 spans 16 residues. V dropped 0 bases and J dropped 2 bases, with 11 bases sitting between them. Written as DNA, the CDR3 is TGTGCCAGCAGTTACTCCTCAGGGGGGACCAAAAACATTCAGTACTTC. Translated, it gives CASSYSSGGTKNIQYF.

The chain couples TRBV10-3 to TRBJ2-1; a weak D match, TRBD1 (5 bases). Per germline, CDR1 ENHRY and CDR2 SYGVKD. The CDR3 is made up of 13 amino acids. Trimming took 7 bases from V and 8 from J, leaving 15 bases between them. For the CDR3, the DNA is TGTGCCATCACTGGGGCCGAAACAGATGAGCAGTTCTTC. This sequence encodes CAITGAETDEQFF.